The clone carrying this T cell receptor beta chain is a singleton in its sample. What it binds is not known. The data originate from a study of T cells in narcolepsy. Study in general: Healthy controls were enrolled alongside patients with narcolepsy type 1 or type 2.

Repertoires were generated with immunoSEQ multiplex PCR, while TCRdb's copy carries only in-frame clones and drops some. The data hold about 32,000 clones, with roughly four fifths observed a single time. This CDR3 is 17 amino acids long. Germline V gene lookup returns CDR1 MNHEY and CDR2 SMNVEV (reference sequence). V dropped 3 bases and J dropped 3; count of bases not matched to a gene: 11. Study findings and constraints: Autoreactive HCRT-specific and TRIB2-specific clonotypes were marked in same-patient CSF-versus-blood CD4+ comparisons. Reportedly, autoreactive clonotypes were serially detected in patients' blood but not controls'.

This receptor was identified in a human donor in good health. V usage is TRBV27 and J usage is TRBJ1-1; 9 positions agree with TRBD1. Source material: memory (CD45RA-) CD4+ T cells from blood. The CDR3 DNA is TGTGCCAGCAGTTTTGCGGGGGTACAGGGGGCGGACACTGAAGCTTTCTTT. Its protein product is CASSFAGVQGADTEAFF.